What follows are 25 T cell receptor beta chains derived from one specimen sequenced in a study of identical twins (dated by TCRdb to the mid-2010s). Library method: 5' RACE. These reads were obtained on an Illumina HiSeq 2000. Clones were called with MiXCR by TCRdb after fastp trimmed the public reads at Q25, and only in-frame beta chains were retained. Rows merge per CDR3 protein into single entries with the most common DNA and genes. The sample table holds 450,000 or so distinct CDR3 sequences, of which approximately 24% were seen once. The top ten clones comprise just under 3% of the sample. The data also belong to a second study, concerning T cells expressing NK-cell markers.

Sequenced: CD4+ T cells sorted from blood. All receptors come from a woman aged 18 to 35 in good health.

The CDR3 DNA sequence: TGTGCCAGCAGCGTAGCTGCGACTAGGATAGACGAGCAGTACTTC. Protein product: CASSVAATRIDEQYF. This chain uses TRBV9 with TRBJ2-7; D is possibly TRBD2 (6 bases). Germline lookup yields CDR1 SGDLS and CDR2 YYNGEE. The V end was cut by 0 bases, the J end by 5 bases, with 15 bases between. The CDR3 is made up of 15 amino acids. Based on the CDR3 plus reference TRBV9 and TRBJ2-7, the full variable domain is DSGVTQTPKHLITATGQRVTLRCSPRSGDLSVYWYQQSLDQGLQFLIQYYNGEERAKGNILERFSAQQFPDLHSELNLSSLELGDSALYFCASSVAATRIDEQYFGPGTRLTVT.

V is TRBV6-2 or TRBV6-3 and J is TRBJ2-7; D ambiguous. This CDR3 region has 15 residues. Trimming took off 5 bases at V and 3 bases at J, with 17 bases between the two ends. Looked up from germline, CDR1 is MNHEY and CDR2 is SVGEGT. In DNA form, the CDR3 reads TGTGCCAGCAGTCGACGGGTCAGATTTCTCTACGAGCAGTACTTC. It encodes CASSRRVRFLYEQYF.

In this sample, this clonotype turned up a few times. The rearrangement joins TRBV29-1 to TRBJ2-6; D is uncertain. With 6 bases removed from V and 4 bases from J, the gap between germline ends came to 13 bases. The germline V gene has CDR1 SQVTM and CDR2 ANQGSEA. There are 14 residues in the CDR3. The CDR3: CSVARDLGANVLTF. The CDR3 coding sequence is TGCAGCGTAGCACGCGATCTCGGGGCCAACGTCCTGACTTTC.

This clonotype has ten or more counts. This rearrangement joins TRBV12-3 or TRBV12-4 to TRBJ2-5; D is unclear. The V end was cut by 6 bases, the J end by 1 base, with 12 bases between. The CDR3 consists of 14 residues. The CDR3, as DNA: TGTGCCAGCAGCCTAGTGGGGTCCCAAGAGACCCAGTACTTC. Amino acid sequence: CASSLVGSQETQYF.

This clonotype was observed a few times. The CDR3 DNA reads TGTGCCAGCAGCTTAATAATGGACCCGGTCGTAGGACTGTTTTTT. The encoded protein is CASSLIMDPVVGLFF. The genes are TRBV7-8 and TRBJ2-2; no clear D gene. Trimming cost V 2 bases and J 14 bases, with 21 bases left between them. The CDR3 is 15 residues long. The germline CDR1 and CDR2 sequences are SGHVS and FQNEAQ. Filled out from reference TRBV7-8 and TRBJ2-2, the complete variable domain reads GAGVSQSPRYKVAKRGQDVALRCDPISGHVSLFWYQQALGQGPEFLTYFQNEAQLDKSGLPSDRFFAERPEGSVSTLKIQRTQQEDSAVYLCASSLIMDPVVGLFFGEGSRLTVL.

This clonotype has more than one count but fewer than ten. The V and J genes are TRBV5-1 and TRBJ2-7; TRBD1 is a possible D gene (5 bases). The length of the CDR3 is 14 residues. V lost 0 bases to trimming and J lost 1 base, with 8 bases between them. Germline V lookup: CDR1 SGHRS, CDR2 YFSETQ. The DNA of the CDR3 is TGCGCCAGCAGCTTGGTGACAGCATCCTACGAGCAGTACTTC. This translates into CASSLVTASYEQYF.

CDR3 loop: CASSSATPTDTQYF. The DNA of the CDR3 is TGCGCCAGCAGCTCCGCGACCCCCACAGATACGCAGTATTTT. The chain recombines TRBV5-1 with TRBJ2-3; D is unclear. The CDR3 is 14 amino acids. Germline V gene data show CDR1 as SGHRS and CDR2 as YFSETQ. The V and J ends lost 3 bases and 2 bases respectively, with 10 bases between them. Variable domain in full (rest from reference TRBV5-1 and TRBJ2-3): KAGVTQTPRYLIKTRGQQVTLSCSPISGHRSVSWYQQTPGQGLQFLFEYFSETQRNKGNFPGRFSGRQFSNSRSEMNVSTLELGDSALYLCASSSATPTDTQYFGPGTRLTVL.

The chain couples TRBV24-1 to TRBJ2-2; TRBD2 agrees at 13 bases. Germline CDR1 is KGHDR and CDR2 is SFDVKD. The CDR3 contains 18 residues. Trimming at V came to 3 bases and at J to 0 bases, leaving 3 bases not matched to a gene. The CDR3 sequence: CATSDPGTSGANTGELFF. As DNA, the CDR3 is TGTGCCACCAGTGATCCCGGGACTAGCGGGGCGAACACCGGGGAGCTGTTTTTT.

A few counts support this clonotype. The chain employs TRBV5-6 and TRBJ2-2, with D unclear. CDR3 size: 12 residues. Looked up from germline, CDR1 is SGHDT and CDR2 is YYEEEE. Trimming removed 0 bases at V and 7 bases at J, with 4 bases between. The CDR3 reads CASSLGGGELFF. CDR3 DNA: TGTGCCAGCAGCTTGGGAGGCGGGGAGCTGTTTTTT.

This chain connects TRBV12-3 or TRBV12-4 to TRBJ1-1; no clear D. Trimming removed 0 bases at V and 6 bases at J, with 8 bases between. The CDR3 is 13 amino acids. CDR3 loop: CASSLAETAEAFF. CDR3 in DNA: TGTGCCAGCAGTTTAGCTGAGACTGCTGAAGCTTTCTTT.

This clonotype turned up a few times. The CDR3: CAIRRERGGYTF. The CDR3 region has the DNA TGTGCCATCAGACGGGAGCGGGGTGGCTACACCTTC. The chain has TRBV10-3 and TRBJ1-2; unclear D gene. This CDR3 comprises 12 residues. CDR1 and CDR2 from the germline V gene are ENHRY and SYGVKD. V was clipped by 6 bases and J by 7 bases, with 12 bases between them.

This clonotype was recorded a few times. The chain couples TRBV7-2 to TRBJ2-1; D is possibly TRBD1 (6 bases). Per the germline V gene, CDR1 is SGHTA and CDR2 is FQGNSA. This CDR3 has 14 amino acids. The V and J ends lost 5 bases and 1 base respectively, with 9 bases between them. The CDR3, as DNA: TGTGCCAGCAGCCGACAGGTATCCTACAATGAGCAGTTCTTC. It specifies CASSRQVSYNEQFF.

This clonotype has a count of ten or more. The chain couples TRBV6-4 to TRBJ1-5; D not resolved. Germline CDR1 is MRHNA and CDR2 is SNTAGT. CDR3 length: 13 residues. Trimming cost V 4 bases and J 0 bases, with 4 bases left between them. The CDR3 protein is CASSADSNQPQHF. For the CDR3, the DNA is TGTGCCAGCAGTGCCGATAGCAATCAGCCCCAGCATTTT.

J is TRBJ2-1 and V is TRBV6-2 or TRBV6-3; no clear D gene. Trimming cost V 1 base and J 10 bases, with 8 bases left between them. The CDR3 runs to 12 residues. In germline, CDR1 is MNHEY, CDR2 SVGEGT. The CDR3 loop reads CASSYFPGEQFF. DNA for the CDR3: TGTGCCAGCAGTTACTTCCCCGGGGAGCAGTTCTTC.

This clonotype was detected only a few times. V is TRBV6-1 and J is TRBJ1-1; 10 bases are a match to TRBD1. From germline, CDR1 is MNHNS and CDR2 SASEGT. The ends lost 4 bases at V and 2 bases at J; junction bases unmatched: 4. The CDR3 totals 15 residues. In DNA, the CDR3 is TGTGCCAGCAGTGCCCGGGACAGGGGAAACACTGAAGCTTTCTTT. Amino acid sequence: CASSARDRGNTEAFF.

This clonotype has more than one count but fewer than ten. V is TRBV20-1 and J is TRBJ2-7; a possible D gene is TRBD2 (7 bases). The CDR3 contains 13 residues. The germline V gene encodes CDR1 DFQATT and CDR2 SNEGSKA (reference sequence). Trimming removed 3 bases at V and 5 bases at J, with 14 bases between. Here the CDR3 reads CSARPGGRHEQYF. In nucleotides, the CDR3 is TGCAGTGCTAGGCCGGGGGGCCGGCACGAGCAGTACTTC.

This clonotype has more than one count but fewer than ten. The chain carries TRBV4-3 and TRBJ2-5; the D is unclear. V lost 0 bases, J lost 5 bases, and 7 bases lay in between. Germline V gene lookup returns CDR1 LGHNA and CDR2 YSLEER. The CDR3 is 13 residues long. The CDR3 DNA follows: TGCGCCAGCAGCCAAGATCCGAGGGAGACCCAGTACTTC. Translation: CASSQDPRETQYF.

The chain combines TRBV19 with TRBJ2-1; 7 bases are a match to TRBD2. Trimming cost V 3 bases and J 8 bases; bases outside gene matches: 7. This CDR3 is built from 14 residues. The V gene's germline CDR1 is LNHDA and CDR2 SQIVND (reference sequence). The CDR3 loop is CASSMGTIYHEQFF. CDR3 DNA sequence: TGTGCCAGTAGTATGGGGACTATTTACCATGAGCAGTTCTTC. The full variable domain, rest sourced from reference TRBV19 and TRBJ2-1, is DGGITQSPKYLFRKEGQNVTLSCEQNLNHDAMYWYRQDPGQGLRLIYYSQIVNDFQKGDIAEGYSVSREKKESFPLTVTSAQKNPTAFYLCASSMGTIYHEQFFGPGTRLTVL.

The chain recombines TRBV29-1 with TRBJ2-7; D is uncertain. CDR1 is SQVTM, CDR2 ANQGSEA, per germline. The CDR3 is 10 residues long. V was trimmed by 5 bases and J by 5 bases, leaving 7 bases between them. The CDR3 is CSVSRHEQYF. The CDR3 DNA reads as TGCAGCGTTAGTCGCCACGAGCAGTACTTC.

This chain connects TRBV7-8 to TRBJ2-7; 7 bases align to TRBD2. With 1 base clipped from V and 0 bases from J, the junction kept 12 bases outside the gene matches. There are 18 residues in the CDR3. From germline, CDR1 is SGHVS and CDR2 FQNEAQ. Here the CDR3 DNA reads TGTGCCAGCAGCTTAGGGTTCACTAGCGACACGTCCTCCTACGAGCAGTACTTC. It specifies CASSLGFTSDTSSYEQYF.

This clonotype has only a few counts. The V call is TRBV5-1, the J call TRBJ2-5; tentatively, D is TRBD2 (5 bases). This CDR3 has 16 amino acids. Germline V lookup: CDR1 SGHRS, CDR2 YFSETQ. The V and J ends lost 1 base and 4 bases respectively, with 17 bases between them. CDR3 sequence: CASSLSYGDGGETQYF. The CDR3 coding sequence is TGCGCCAGCAGCTTGTCCTACGGGGATGGTGGAGAGACCCAGTACTTC.

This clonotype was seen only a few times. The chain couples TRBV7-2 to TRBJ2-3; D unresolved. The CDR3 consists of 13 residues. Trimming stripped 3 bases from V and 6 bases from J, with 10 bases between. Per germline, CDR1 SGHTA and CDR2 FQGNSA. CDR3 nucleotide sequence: TGTGCCAGCAGCTTCCAGAGCGCGGATACGCAGTATTTT. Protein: CASSFQSADTQYF.

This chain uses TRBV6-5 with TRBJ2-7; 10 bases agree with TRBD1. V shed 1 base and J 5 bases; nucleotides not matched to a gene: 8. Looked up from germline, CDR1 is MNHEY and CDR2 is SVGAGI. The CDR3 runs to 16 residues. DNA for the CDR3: TGTGCCAGCAGTTACTTGGCGGGACAGGGGAGAGACGAGCAGTACTTC. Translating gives CASSYLAGQGRDEQYF.

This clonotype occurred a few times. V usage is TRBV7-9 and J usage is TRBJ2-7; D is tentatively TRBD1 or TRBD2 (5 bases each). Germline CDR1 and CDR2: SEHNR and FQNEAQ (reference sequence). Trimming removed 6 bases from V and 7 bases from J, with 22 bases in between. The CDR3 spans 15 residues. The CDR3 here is CASSFLGQSSVEQYF. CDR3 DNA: TGTGCCAGCAGTTTTCTCGGACAAAGTAGCGTTGAGCAGTACTTC.

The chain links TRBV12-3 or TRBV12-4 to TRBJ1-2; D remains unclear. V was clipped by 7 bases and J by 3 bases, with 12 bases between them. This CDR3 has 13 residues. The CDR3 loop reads CASTVDVYYGYTF. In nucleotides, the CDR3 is TGTGCCAGCACCGTGGACGTTTACTATGGCTACACCTTC.